The sequence of this T cell receptor (beta chain) was determined in a study of beta chain features in type 1 diabetes. Study at large: Cell yields, age and gender were similar between patients and healthy donors. Study-wide findings and caveats: Patients' naive, central memory and regulatory TCRB repertoires appeared more alike than those of healthy donors. There was no resolution here of whether HLA type influences TCRB rearrangement.

Sorting based on CD45RO/CCR7/CD25/CD127/CD95/CD27 separated CD4+ naive, central memory, regulatory and stem cell-like memory cells. Sequencing targeted expressed TCRB transcripts, as all isolated RNA had been reverse transcribed. Sequencing used immunoSEQ multiplex PCR; TCRdb keeps in-frame clones, though not all of them. Seen here are 400,000 to 600,000 clones, 30% observed once, and the top ten hold about 0.06%. As concerns this clone: Its antigen is undetermined.

The sample consisted of naive CD4+ T cells from blood. This clonotype was sampled from a man aged 18-30 years in good health.

The CDR3 region is CASSPDPGTANEKLFF. The CDR3 bases are TGCGCCAGCAGTCCAGACCCGGGGACCGCTAATGAAAAACTGTTTTTT. The chain combines TRBV5-1 with TRBJ1-4; possible D gene TRBD1, 5 bases. V shed 5 bases and J shed 3 bases, with 17 bases lying between them. The CDR3 covers 16 residues. Germline CDR1 reads SGHRS; CDR2 reads YFSETQ.